This entry lists 13 T cell receptor beta chains sequenced from one sample in a study of blood T cell repertoires in COVID-19. Data came from immunoSEQ multiplex PCR; TCRdb stores just in-frame clones and leaves some out. The sample has under 250,000 clones, roughly 78% seen once; the top ten hold around 12%. The sample consisted of peripheral blood. The receptor set was obtained from a woman aged 35 to 49 with acute or convalescent COVID-19.

The chain is built from TRBV7-2 and TRBJ2-5; TRBD2 matches at 8 bases. The germline gives CDR1 SGHTA, CDR2 FQGNSA. J lost 5 bases, V lost 2 bases, and 10 bases had no gene match. The CDR3 is 16 amino acids. This chain's CDR3 is CASSLSSGLARETQYF. The CDR3 DNA reads as TGTGCCAGCAGCTTATCGTCCGGACTAGCCCGGGAGACCCAGTACTTC.

The chain couples TRBV30 to TRBJ1-2; 9 bases agree with TRBD1. The CDR3 consists of 14 residues. The germline gives CDR1 GTSNPN, CDR2 SVGIG (reference sequence). With V trimmed by 5 bases and J by 7 bases, 11 bases remained unmatched. Written as DNA, the CDR3 is TGTGCCTGGGCCCGGGACAGGGTAGGAGGTGGCTACACCTTC. Translation: CAWARDRVGGGYTF.

V gene TRBV7-2 combines with J gene TRBJ2-1; D is uncertain. Germline V CDR1 and CDR2: SGHTA, FQGNSA. This CDR3 region has 15 residues. Trimming left V 0 bases short and J 5 bases short, with 11 bases between. The DNA of the CDR3 is TGTGCCAGCAGCTTAGCGTATAGCTCTAACAATGAGCAGTTCTTC. Its translation: CASSLAYSSNNEQFF.

The genes are TRBV19 and TRBJ1-2; TRBD1 agrees at 11 bases. Per germline, CDR1 LNHDA and CDR2 SQIVND (reference sequence). V lost 3 bases to trimming and J lost 7 bases; unmatched junction nucleotides: 7. The CDR3 is 15 amino acids. The CDR3 loop reads CASSMPGTGGGGYTF. In DNA form, the CDR3 reads TGTGCCAGTAGTATGCCCGGGACAGGGGGTGGTGGCTACACCTTC.

The rearrangement links TRBV18 to TRBJ1-4; 7 bases match TRBD1. The CDR3 sequence is 15 residues long. The germline V gene encodes CDR1 KGHSH and CDR2 LQKENI. V shed 3 bases, J shed 3 bases, and the junction held 4 bases outside the gene matches. Here the CDR3 DNA reads TGTGCCAGCTCACCCCAGACAGGGTCTAATGAAAAACTGTTTTTT. This sequence encodes CASSPQTGSNEKLFF.

J is TRBJ2-1 and V is TRBV2; no clear D gene. Germline V CDR1 and CDR2: SNHLY, FYNNEI. This CDR3 is 14 amino acids long. With 4 bases removed from V and 9 bases from J, the gap between germline ends came to 16 bases. This CDR3 is CASSVRLDPGEQFF. The CDR3 nucleotides read TGTGCCAGCAGTGTTCGGCTAGATCCCGGTGAGCAGTTCTTC. The whole variable domain, remainder taken from reference TRBV2 and TRBJ2-1, is EPEVTQTPSHQVTQMGQEVILRCVPISNHLYFYWYRQILGQKVEFLVSFYNNEISEKSEIFDDQFSVERPDGSNFTLKIRSTKLEDSAMYFCASSVRLDPGEQFFGPGTRLTVL.

V and J are TRBV6-5 and TRBJ1-2, with TRBD1 as a possible D gene (6 bases). The CDR3 covers 13 residues. CDR1 is MNHEY, CDR2 SVGAGI, per germline. Trimming removed 6 bases from V and 6 bases from J, with 14 bases in between. The CDR3 loop is CASSITGIHGYTF. DNA for the CDR3: TGTGCCAGCAGCATTACAGGGATCCATGGCTACACCTTC.

J is TRBJ1-3 and V is TRBV3-1 (or the pseudogene TRBV3-2); tentative D call: TRBD1 (6 bases). Between the trimmed V and J ends, which lost 2 bases and 6 bases, there was a span of 14 bases. Germline-derived CDR1 and CDR2 are LGHDT and YNNKEL (reference sequence). The CDR3 is made up of 15 amino acids. In DNA form, the CDR3 reads TGTGCCAGCAGCCAAACAGGGTTGGGGAAAAACACCATATATTTT. Translating gives CASSQTGLGKNTIYF.

In its sample, this clone was seen a few times. This chain connects TRBV12-5 to TRBJ2-1, with 7 bases that match TRBD2. The CDR3 has 15 residues. Germline values: CDR1 LGHNT, CDR2 FRNRAP. Trimming at V came to 2 bases and at J to 7 bases, leaving 8 bases not matched to a gene. In DNA form, the CDR3 reads TGTGCTAGTGGTTTGTCTGGGCTAGCGGCAAATGAGCAGTTCTTC. Translated: CASGLSGLAANEQFF. The variable domain in full, completed from reference TRBV12-5 and TRBJ2-1, reads DARVTQTPRHKVTEMGQEVTMRCQPILGHNTVFWYRQTMMQGLELLAYFRNRAPLDDSGMPKDRFSAEMPDATLATLKIQPSEPRDSAVYFCASGLSGLAANEQFFGPGTRLTVL.

The chain carries TRBV11-2 and TRBJ1-6; 9 nucleotides agree with TRBD1. CDR3 size: 15 residues. V was pared by 6 bases and J by 9 bases, with 9 bases of the junction left unmatched. Germline CDR1 reads SGHAT; CDR2 reads FQNNGV. CDR3 coding DNA: TGTGCCAGCAGGTGGTCCGGGACAGGGACTTCACCCCTCCACTTT. This sequence encodes CASRWSGTGTSPLHF. Full variable domain (outside the CDR3, taken from reference TRBV11-2 and TRBJ1-6): EAGVAQSPRYKIIEKRQSVAFWCNPISGHATLYWYQQILGQGPKLLIQFQNNGVVDDSQLPKDRFSAERLKGVDSTLKIQPAKLEDSAVYLCASRWSGTGTSPLHFGNGTRLTVT.

The chain has TRBV7-9 and TRBJ1-2; TRBD1 might be the D (6 bases). Germline V CDR1 and CDR2: SEHNR, FQNEAQ (reference sequence). V lost 5 bases and J 8 bases, leaving 24 bases between the germline ends. This CDR3 has 16 amino acids. The CDR3 region is CASSPKGAGRGGGYTF. Here the CDR3 DNA reads TGTGCCAGCAGCCCCAAAGGGGCAGGCCGTGGGGGCGGCTACACCTTC.

The rearrangement uses TRBV10-2 and TRBJ2-7; no reliable D call. Germline-derived CDR1 and CDR2 are WSHSY and SAAADI. The V gene lost 4 bases and the J gene lost 1 base, with 5 bases spanning the gap. The length of the CDR3 is 12 residues. In DNA, the CDR3 is TGCGCCAGCAGTGTACAGTCCTACGAGCAGTACTTC. As protein: CASSVQSYEQYF.

The V call is TRBV24-1, the J call TRBJ2-2; possible D gene TRBD1, 6 bases. V lost 1 base to trimming and J lost 5 bases, with 10 bases between them. The germline V gene has CDR1 KGHDR and CDR2 SFDVKD. CDR3 length: 15 amino acids. As DNA, the CDR3 is TGTGCCACCAGTGATTTCGGGACAAATACCGGGGAGCTGTTTTTT. Protein: CATSDFGTNTGELFF.